These 30 T cell receptor beta chains originate from one sample sequenced in a study of PD-L1 blockade in urothelial cancer. TCRdb keeps only in-frame clones here, not all; method: immunoSEQ multiplex PCR. The profile shows some 120,000 clones, around nine tenths of them singletons. Time point here: peripheral blood 6 weeks after treatment start. The source was PBMCs, collected around atezolizumab (anti-PD-L1) treatment. The source is a man aged 55 to 69 with urothelial cancer.

The rearrangement uses TRBV18 and TRBJ1-2; 9 nucleotides agree with TRBD1. The CDR3 length is 17 residues. Trimming at V came to 2 bases and at J to 7 bases, leaving 14 bases not matched to a gene. Looked up from germline, CDR1 is KGHSH and CDR2 is LQKENI. Written as DNA, the CDR3 is TGTGCCAGCTCACCAAGTCAAGCCGGGACAGGGTCTTTTGGCTACACCTTC. Translated, it gives CASSPSQAGTGSFGYTF.

CDR3 sequence (DNA): TGCGCCAGCAGCTTGGCCTTACTAGCGGGTCCCTACGAGCAGTACTTC. It yields the protein CASSLALLAGPYEQYF. V gene TRBV5-1 combines with J gene TRBJ2-7, with 9 bases that match TRBD2. The germline V gene encodes CDR1 SGHRS and CDR2 YFSETQ. The CDR3 is 16 residues long. Trimming took 0 bases from V and 2 from J; bases not matched to a gene: 6.

The J gene is TRBJ1-1, the V gene TRBV7-9; unclear D gene. The CDR3 is made up of 15 amino acids. V lost 5 bases and J lost 1, with 14 bases in between. The germline gives CDR1 SEHNR, CDR2 FQNEAQ (reference sequence). The CDR3 coding sequence is TGTGCCAGCAGCCCGCTTGGCGGTCAGAACACTGAAGCTTTCTTT. This translates into CASSPLGGQNTEAFF.

The V and J genes are TRBV7-2 and TRBJ2-3; D is unclear. Per the germline V gene, CDR1 is SGHTA and CDR2 is FQGNSA. This CDR3 spans 14 amino acids. V was cut by 3 bases and J by 4 bases, with 11 bases left in between. CDR3 amino acids: CASSFGRHADTQYF. As DNA, the CDR3 is TGTGCCAGCAGCTTTGGCAGGCATGCAGATACGCAGTATTTT.

V usage is TRBV14 and J usage is TRBJ1-1; TRBD1 agrees at 7 bases. The CDR3 length is 15 residues. Germline V CDR1 and CDR2: SGHDN, FVKESK. Trimming took 2 bases from V and 4 from J; bases not matched to a gene: 7. Written as DNA, the CDR3 is TGTGCCAGCAGCCAACACAGGGGCCGAGTCACTGAAGCTTTCTTT. Encoded protein: CASSQHRGRVTEAFF.

The chain uses TRBV30 and TRBJ2-2; D gene uncertain. The ends were cut back, 7 bases at V and 1 base at J, with 10 bases in the middle. The CDR3 runs 13 residues. Germline V gene lookup returns CDR1 GTSNPN and CDR2 SVGIG (reference sequence). The CDR3 sequence is CASHRMNTGELFF. In DNA form, the CDR3 reads TGTGCCTCCCACAGAATGAACACCGGGGAGCTGTTTTTT. The variable domain in full, completed from reference TRBV30 and TRBJ2-2, reads SQTIHQWPATLVQPVGSPLSLECTVEGTSNPNLYWYRQAAGRGLQLLFYSVGIGQISSEVPQNLSASRPQDRQFILSSKKLLLSDSGFYLCASHRMNTGELFFGEGSRLTVL.

The gene calls are TRBV28 and TRBJ1-1; tentatively, D is TRBD1 (5 bases). Germline values: CDR1 MDHEN, CDR2 SYDVKM. The CDR3 is made up of 16 amino acids. Trimming cost V 5 bases and J 8 bases, with 24 bases left between them. CDR3 in amino acids: CASSTHRGEVFAEAFF. The CDR3 nucleotides are TGTGCCAGCAGTACCCACCGAGGGGAGGTCTTTGCGGAAGCTTTCTTT.

The rearrangement uses TRBV14 and TRBJ1-1; 8 positions match TRBD1. V gave up 4 bases and J gave up 5 bases; unmatched junction bases: 6. CDR1 is SGHDN and CDR2 is FVKESK in the germline V gene. This CDR3 region has 14 residues. This CDR3 reads CASSPLDRETEAFF. CDR3 bases: TGTGCCAGCAGCCCCTTGGACAGGGAAACTGAAGCTTTCTTT.

The V call is TRBV7-2, the J call TRBJ2-5; D is unclear. The V gene's germline CDR1 is SGHTA and CDR2 FQGNSA. V lost 3 bases to trimming and J lost 0 bases, with 5 bases between them. The length of the CDR3 is 13 residues. CDR3 in DNA: TGTGCCAGCAGCTTGAACAACCAAGAGACCCAGTACTTC. Its protein product is CASSLNNQETQYF.

This chain links TRBV7-9 with TRBJ2-7; 9 nucleotides agree with TRBD1. The CDR3 spans 13 residues. Trimming removed 3 bases from V and 6 bases from J; junction bases left unmatched: 3. Per germline, CDR1 SEHNR and CDR2 FQNEAQ (reference sequence). The CDR3 region is CASSFGQGSEQYF. In DNA, the CDR3 is TGTGCCAGCAGCTTTGGACAGGGGAGCGAGCAGTACTTC.

The rearrangement uses TRBV6-1 and TRBJ2-1; 8 positions agree with TRBD1. The CDR3 sequence is 15 residues long. The germline gives CDR1 MNHNS, CDR2 SASEGT. Germline trimming cut 3 bases from V and 3 bases from J; bases unmatched to any gene: 4. CDR3 residues: CASSDRDRSYNEQFF. CDR3 DNA sequence: TGTGCCAGCAGTGACCGGGACAGGAGCTACAATGAGCAGTTCTTC.

The V call is TRBV19, the J call TRBJ2-1, with TRBD2 matching over 7 bases. Germline V gives CDR1 LNHDA, CDR2 SQIVND (reference sequence). V dropped 5 bases and J dropped 5; count of bases not matched to a gene: 12. The CDR3 loop spans 16 amino acids. CDR3 protein: CASSSRGGRGDNEQFF. The CDR3 DNA reads as TGTGCCAGTAGTTCCCGAGGCGGGAGAGGGGACAATGAGCAGTTCTTC.

The rearrangement links TRBV11-3 to TRBJ2-6, with D tentatively TRBD1 (6 bases). CDR3 length: 15 amino acids. The V end lost 1 base, the J end lost 4 bases, and 8 bases lay between the germline ends. Germline assignment: CDR1 SGHNT and CDR2 YENEEA. CDR3 bases: TGTGCCAGCAGCTTAGGACAGGCAGGGGCCAACGTCCTGACTTTC. It codes for CASSLGQAGANVLTF.

The chain carries TRBV5-5 and TRBJ2-5, with 8 positions matching TRBD2. The CDR3 has 16 residues. Germline values: CDR1 SGHKS, CDR2 YYEKEE (reference sequence). The junction had 12 bases not matched to a gene; V was cut back by 3 bases and J by 5 bases. The CDR3 DNA follows: TGTGCCAGCAGCTACCTACCGGGGGGGCCAGGGGAGACCCAGTACTTC. The encoded protein is CASSYLPGGPGETQYF.

This clone was seen once. CDR3 DNA sequence: TGCGCCAGCAGCCAAGATTTGGGACAGCACTATGGCTACACCTTC. Translating gives CASSQDLGQHYGYTF. The chain joins TRBV4-3 to TRBJ1-2, with 7 bases aligning to TRBD1. V gave up 0 bases and J gave up 3 bases; unmatched junction bases: 4. Germline V gene sequence: CDR1 LGHNA, CDR2 YSLEER. This CDR3 has 15 amino acids.

The CDR3 DNA reads as TGTGCCAGCAGTCTGGGACAGATAAACACTGAAGCTTTCTTT. It yields the protein CASSLGQINTEAFF. The chain recombines TRBV5-5 with TRBJ1-1; 7 positions agree with TRBD1. The CDR3 totals 14 residues. Trimming at V came to 5 bases and at J to 2 bases, leaving 6 bases not matched to a gene. The germline CDR1 and CDR2 sequences are SGHKS and YYEKEE (reference sequence).

The J gene is TRBJ1-5, the V gene TRBV4-1; TRBD1 matches 7 bases. The germline V gene has CDR1 MGHRA and CDR2 YSYEKL. The CDR3 runs 14 residues. V trimming: 3 bases; J trimming: 6 bases; junction bases outside the gene matches: 5. This chain's CDR3 is CASSHPGQSQPQHF. In DNA, the CDR3 is TGCGCCAGCAGCCACCCGGGACAGAGTCAGCCCCAGCATTTT.

In DNA form, the CDR3 reads TGCGCCAGCACAGAGTGGACAGGGGGTAATACTGAAGCTTTCTTT. As protein: CASTEWTGGNTEAFF. The chain combines TRBV5-1 with TRBJ1-1, with 10 bases fitting TRBD1. Trimming cost V 6 bases and J 5 bases; bases outside gene matches: 10. The CDR3 sequence is 15 residues long. Germline CDR1 is SGHRS and CDR2 is YFSETQ.

V gene TRBV6-5 combines with J gene TRBJ2-5, with 9 bases fitting TRBD1. The CDR3 covers 15 residues. The germline gives CDR1 MNHEY, CDR2 SVGAGI. Trimming removed 0 bases from V and 7 bases from J; junction bases left unmatched: 6. CDR3 sequence reads: CASSYSSDRGRTQYF. The CDR3 DNA is TGTGCCAGCAGTTACTCTTCGGACAGGGGAAGGACCCAGTACTTC.

The rearrangement links TRBV12-5 to TRBJ1-1; D not certain. This CDR3 has 13 residues. Looked up from germline, CDR1 is LGHNT and CDR2 is FRNRAP. V lost 5 bases and J 3 bases, leaving 10 bases between the germline ends. CDR3 DNA sequence: TGTGCTAGTGGTACGAACGGGGACACTGAAGCTTTCTTT. Amino acids: CASGTNGDTEAFF.

This chain joins TRBV28 and TRBJ2-3, with 8 bases matching TRBD2. V was pared by 5 bases and J by 3 bases, with 7 bases of the junction left unmatched. In germline, CDR1 is MDHEN, CDR2 SYDVKM. The length of the CDR3 is 15 residues. CDR3 bases: TGTGCCAGCAGTCCCCTCCGCGGGGGGACAGATACGCAGTATTTT. Protein sequence: CASSPLRGGTDTQYF.

This clone was seen only a few times. This rearrangement joins TRBV7-9 to TRBJ1-1, with D perhaps TRBD1 (5 bases). This CDR3 contains 15 residues. V was shortened by 4 bases and J by 5 bases, with 17 bases between the two germline ends. Per the germline V gene, CDR1 is SEHNR and CDR2 is FQNEAQ (reference sequence). CDR3 amino acids: CASSYPSGVSTEAFF. The CDR3 region has the DNA TGTGCCAGCAGCTACCCCTCGGGGGTGAGTACTGAAGCTTTCTTT. Looking up the rest from reference TRBV7-9 and TRBJ1-1 gives the full variable domain: DTGVSQNPRHKITKRGQNVTFRCDPISEHNRLYWYRQTLGQGPEFLTYFQNEAQLEKSRLLSDRFSAERPKGSFSTLEIQRTEQGDSAMYLCASSYPSGVSTEAFFGQGTRLTVV.

This chain joins TRBV6-1 and TRBJ1-3; 9 positions agree with TRBD1. This CDR3 region has 15 residues. Germline CDR1 is MNHNS and CDR2 is SASEGT. J was trimmed by 9 bases and V by 3 bases; bases with no gene match: 9. The DNA of the CDR3 is TGTGCCAGCAGTGAGTACGGGGACAGGGCCGGCACCATATATTTT. Encoded protein: CASSEYGDRAGTIYF.

This clone was counted once. The chain recombines TRBV18 with TRBJ1-2, with TRBD1 identical over 7 bases. The CDR3 covers 16 residues. Germline CDR1 reads KGHSH; CDR2 reads LQKENI. V shed 0 bases and J 8 bases; nucleotides not matched to a gene: 12. In DNA, the CDR3 is TGTGCCAGCTCACCACCGTCAGCAGGGGGTTCTAGCGGCTACACCTTC. This sequence encodes CASSPPSAGGSSGYTF.

CDR3 region: CASSWNGQEAFF. CDR3 coding DNA: TGCGCCAGCAGCTGGAACGGACAGGAAGCTTTCTTT. The V call is TRBV5-1, the J call TRBJ1-1, with D tentatively TRBD1 (6 bases). Germline CDR1 is SGHRS and CDR2 is YFSETQ. The V end lost 3 bases, the J end lost 8 bases, and 11 bases lay between the germline ends. The CDR3 totals 12 residues.

The J gene is TRBJ1-2, the V gene TRBV2; D perhaps matches TRBD1 (5 bases). Trimming left V 4 bases short and J 7 bases short, with 16 bases between. Per germline, CDR1 SNHLY and CDR2 FYNNEI. The CDR3 is 14 amino acids. The CDR3 loop is CASSVGGTRSGYTF. The CDR3 DNA reads TGTGCCAGCAGTGTGGGAGGGACCCGGAGTGGCTACACCTTC.

The V call is TRBV29-1, the J call TRBJ1-1, with TRBD1 matching 9 bases. Trimming took 7 bases from V and 9 from J; bases not matched to a gene: 15. CDR1 SQVTM and CDR2 ANQGSEA come from the germline V gene. This CDR3 comprises 14 residues. CDR3 sequence: CSGAEDRGGRKAFF. The CDR3 DNA follows: TGCAGCGGGGCAGAAGACAGGGGGGGTAGGAAAGCTTTCTTT.

This clone was picked up one time. The J gene is TRBJ2-5, the V gene TRBV5-4; 9 positions agree with TRBD2. Germline V gene sequence: CDR1 SGHNT, CDR2 YYREEE (reference sequence). The V and J ends lost 3 bases and 5 bases, in that order; junction bases with no gene match: 11. This CDR3 is 16 amino acids long. CDR3 bases: TGTGCCAGCAGCTCTCCAAGCGGGGGGCTCGGGGAGACCCAGTACTTC. Translation gives CASSSPSGGLGETQYF.

The rearrangement joins TRBV9 to TRBJ2-7, with 7 bases fitting TRBD2. The CDR3 runs 15 residues. After removal of 4 bases from V and 2 bases from J, the junction contained 9 bases not matched to a gene. Germline assignment: CDR1 SGDLS and CDR2 YYNGEE. The CDR3 is CASSPIGGKTYEQYF. CDR3 coding DNA: TGTGCCAGCAGCCCTATCGGGGGGAAAACCTACGAGCAGTACTTC.

This rearrangement joins TRBV19 to TRBJ2-5; unclear D gene. Germline assignment: CDR1 LNHDA and CDR2 SQIVND (reference sequence). The CDR3 extends over 14 amino acids. V lost 6 bases to trimming and J lost 4 bases, with 15 bases between them. CDR3 in DNA: TGTGCCAGTAGAACCACGAGGTCCGGAGAGACCCAGTACTTC. Translation: CASRTTRSGETQYF.